Presented here are 30 T cell receptor beta chains from one specimen sequenced in a study of cytomegalovirus exposure and HLA in healthy donors (TCRdb year 2017). Receptor amplification or capture employed the immunoSEQ multiplex PCR assay. A mixture of 60 forward primers for TCR Vbeta segments and 13 reverse primers for TCR Jbeta segments was used in the multiplex PCR. Imported from immuneACCESS, the table was reduced by TCRdb to in-frame sequences with V and J called. These copies leave out some clones; in studies compared against another copy, an unresolved V gene accounts for under half, and the cause of the remainder is not known. For this sample the table gives under 300,000 clones, of which 80% to 90% were detected only once. Roughly 4% of the sample rests with the top ten. The source material was PBMCs. The receptor source for this set is a man aged 40-49 years in good health and CMV-seropositive.

The gene calls are TRBV6-6 and TRBJ1-3, with D maybe TRBD1 (6 bases). The CDR3 is 14 amino acids. Looked up from germline, CDR1 is MNHNY and CDR2 is SVGAGI (reference sequence). V dropped 6 bases and J dropped 0 bases, with 9 bases sitting between them. Here the CDR3 reads CASRPDSSGNTIYF. CDR3 bases: TGTGCCAGCAGACCGGACAGCTCTGGAAACACCATATATTTT.

The chain combines TRBV4-2 with TRBJ2-2; 13 positions agree with TRBD2. V was pared by 1 base and J by 3 bases, with 5 bases of the junction left unmatched. The CDR3 totals 18 residues. The germline V gene encodes CDR1 LGHNA and CDR2 YNFKEQ. In nucleotides, the CDR3 is TGTGCCAGCAGCCAAGGGACTAGCGGGAGTAGGGACACCGGGGAGCTGTTTTTT. Protein product: CASSQGTSGSRDTGELFF.

The CDR3 DNA is TGTGCCAGCAGCTCAGGGACTAGCGGGAGGCCCTACAATGAGCAGTTCTTC. Its translation is CASSSGTSGRPYNEQFF. The chain has TRBV7-9 and TRBJ2-1, with 15 nucleotides matching TRBD2. Trimming at V came to 4 bases and at J to 2 bases, leaving 3 bases not matched to a gene. Germline V gene data show CDR1 as SEHNR and CDR2 as FQNEAQ (reference sequence). This CDR3 comprises 17 residues.

The V and J genes are TRBV28 and TRBJ2-1; 10 bases match TRBD1. The germline V gene encodes CDR1 MDHEN and CDR2 SYDVKM. The CDR3 runs to 15 residues. J lost 7 bases, V lost 8 bases, and 11 bases had no gene match. CDR3 protein: CASSRDRGAGNEQFF. CDR3 DNA sequence: TGTGCCAGCTCCAGGGACAGGGGAGCGGGTAATGAGCAGTTCTTC.

The chain recombines TRBV5-1 with TRBJ2-7; D remains unclear. The V gene's germline CDR1 is SGHRS and CDR2 YFSETQ. The CDR3 contains 15 residues. Trimming stripped 0 bases from V and 0 bases from J, with 10 bases between. The CDR3 DNA follows: TGCGCCAGCAGCTTGGTCGGCGGCCACTCCTACGAGCAGTACTTC. It translates to CASSLVGGHSYEQYF.

The gene calls are TRBV5-5 and TRBJ1-1, with D perhaps matching TRBD1 (5 bases). The germline V gene encodes CDR1 SGHKS and CDR2 YYEKEE (reference sequence). The CDR3 length is 14 residues. Trimming took 0 bases from V and 4 from J, leaving 10 bases between them. CDR3 region: CASSLAGDGTEAFF. In nucleotides, the CDR3 is TGTGCCAGCAGCTTGGCGGGGGACGGCACTGAAGCTTTCTTT.

With respect to this clone: A junction boundary mismatches the germline segment, possibly from a read error. The V call is TRBV7-9, the J call TRBJ1-4; 8 nucleotides match TRBD1. Germline V gene lookup returns CDR1 SEHNR and CDR2 FQNEAQ (reference sequence). CDR3 length equals 18 residues. The CDR3 reads CSSSLGRSVQGANEKLFF. The CDR3 DNA is TGTTCCAGCAGCTTAGGCCGCAGTGTACAGGGGGCTAATGAAAAACTGTTTTTT.

The chain links TRBV18 to TRBJ1-3; D possibly corresponds to TRBD1 (6 bases). The CDR3 has 16 residues. The V gene's germline CDR1 is KGHSH and CDR2 LQKENI. V lost 3 bases, J lost 1 base, and 13 bases lay in between. The CDR3 nucleotides are TGTGCCAGCTCACCCTTACAGGGTACTTCTGGAAACACCATATATTTT. Its translation is CASSPLQGTSGNTIYF.

V and J are TRBV27 and TRBJ2-1, with 7 bases that match TRBD2. CDR1 and CDR2 from the germline V gene are MNHEY and SMNVEV (reference sequence). This CDR3 region has 16 residues. Unmatched junction bases numbered 5, after V lost 3 bases and J lost 0 bases. As DNA, the CDR3 is TGTGCCAGCAGTTTCGCGGGAGCGGTCTCCTACAATGAGCAGTTCTTC. Residues: CASSFAGAVSYNEQFF.

The gene calls are TRBV14 and TRBJ2-7; 7 bases fit TRBD2. V shed 5 bases, J shed 4 bases, and the junction held 8 bases outside the gene matches. CDR3 size: 14 residues. Germline values: CDR1 SGHDN, CDR2 FVKESK. The chain's CDR3 is CASSVFGRKYEQYF. The CDR3 coding sequence is TGTGCCAGCAGCGTCTTCGGGAGGAAGTACGAGCAGTACTTC.

The V and J genes are TRBV19 and TRBJ2-5; 13 bases agree with TRBD2. Germline V gene sequence: CDR1 LNHDA, CDR2 SQIVND (reference sequence). J lost 1 base, V lost 5 bases, and 4 bases had no gene match. The CDR3 extends over 16 amino acids. CDR3 bases: TGTGCCAGTAGTCTGGGACTAGCGGGACCCCAAGAGACCCAGTACTTC. It encodes CASSLGLAGPQETQYF.

The chain joins TRBV5-6 to TRBJ2-7; 7 nucleotides align to TRBD1. CDR3 size: 12 residues. The junction had 2 bases not matched to a gene; V was cut back by 3 bases and J by 5 bases. The germline V gene encodes CDR1 SGHDT and CDR2 YYEEEE. CDR3 nucleotide sequence: TGTGCCAGCAGCTGGGGACAGAACGAGCAGTACTTC. Its protein product is CASSWGQNEQYF.

The V gene is TRBV30, the J gene TRBJ2-5, with D maybe TRBD1 (6 bases). The J call could be wrong; TRBJ2-7 is a better fit for the DNA end. Germline-derived CDR1 and CDR2 are GTSNPN and SVGIG (reference sequence). The CDR3 extends over 13 amino acids. The DNA for the CDR3 is TGTGCCTGGAGCCCCGGGACACTTTACGAGCAGTACTTC. Protein sequence: CAWSPGTLYEQYF.

This chain connects TRBV21-1 to TRBJ2-2; TRBD2 is the table's D call and was not checked against the DNA. TRBV21-1 constitutes a pseudogene. This CDR3 is 18 amino acids long. CDR3 amino acids: CASKGRSCGKPNTGELFF. The CDR3 DNA follows: TGTGCCAGCAAGGGTCGGTCGTGCGGGAAGCCGAACACCGGGGAGCTGTTTTTT.

CDR3 amino acids: CASSPGTGVPGELFF. The CDR3 DNA reads as TGTGCCAGCAGCCCCGGGACAGGGGTACCCGGGGAGCTGTTTTTT. This chain joins TRBV7-9 and TRBJ2-2; 10 nucleotides match TRBD1. Germline lookup yields CDR1 SEHNR and CDR2 FQNEAQ (reference sequence). Trimming at V came to 5 bases and at J to 6 bases, leaving 6 bases not matched to a gene. The CDR3 consists of 15 residues.

The V call is TRBV27, the J call TRBJ1-5; no definite D call. The V end was cut by 3 bases, the J end by 0 bases, with 3 bases between. CDR1 is MNHEY and CDR2 is SMNVEV in the germline V gene (reference sequence). There are 13 residues in the CDR3. The CDR3 loop reads CASSFNSNQPQHF. The DNA for the CDR3 is TGTGCCAGCAGTTTTAATAGCAATCAGCCCCAGCATTTT.

The chain employs TRBV13 and TRBJ2-1; 10 bases map to TRBD2. V shed 4 bases, J shed 7 bases, and the junction held 19 bases outside the gene matches. CDR1 is PRHDT and CDR2 is FYEKMQ in the germline V gene (reference sequence). The length of the CDR3 is 19 residues. The CDR3 sequence: CASSSLIGKGASGSNEQFF. In DNA, the CDR3 is TGTGCCAGCAGCTCCCTGATCGGTAAGGGTGCTAGCGGGAGTAATGAGCAGTTCTTC.

This chain uses TRBV27 with TRBJ1-5, with D possibly TRBD1 on 5 matching bases. The CDR3 contains 14 residues. Trimming stripped 5 bases from V and 4 bases from J, with 12 bases between. Germline values: CDR1 MNHEY, CDR2 SMNVEV (reference sequence). The CDR3 is CASSHGGDNQPQHF. The CDR3 DNA reads as TGTGCCAGCAGTCATGGGGGGGATAATCAGCCCCAGCATTTT.

CDR3 nucleotides: TGTGCCATCAGTGATCGGAGCACAGATACGCAGTATTTT. It is translated as CAISDRSTDTQYF. The chain has TRBV10-3 and TRBJ2-3; unclear D gene. This CDR3 has 13 amino acids. Germline CDR1 reads ENHRY; CDR2 reads SYGVKD. V was shortened by 3 bases and J by 0 bases, with 4 bases between the two germline ends.

This chain uses TRBV7-8 with TRBJ2-1; 9 nucleotides match TRBD2. The germline CDR1 and CDR2 sequences are SGHVS and FQNEAQ. Germline trimming cut 0 bases from V and 4 bases from J; bases unmatched to any gene: 7. The CDR3 consists of 17 residues. DNA for the CDR3: TGTGCCAGCAGCTTAGCGCCCACTAGCGGGCGGTACAATGAGCAGTTCTTC. Translation gives CASSLAPTSGRYNEQFF.

CDR3 DNA: TGTGCCAGCAGCACCAGTCTTTCCTCTGGAAACACCATATATTTT. This gives the protein CASSTSLSSGNTIYF. The V and J genes are TRBV9 and TRBJ1-3; no clear D gene. Germline CDR1 is SGDLS and CDR2 is YYNGEE. This CDR3 contains 15 residues. Trimming took off 4 bases at V and 0 bases at J, with 11 bases between the two ends.

The chain couples TRBV4-2 to TRBJ2-7; D is ambiguous. V was cut by 0 bases and J by 3 bases, with 6 bases left in between. This CDR3 contains 13 residues. Germline assignment: CDR1 LGHNA and CDR2 YNFKEQ. CDR3 sequence: CASSQDSYYEQYF. As DNA, the CDR3 is TGTGCCAGCAGCCAAGATTCTTACTACGAGCAGTACTTC.

V and J are TRBV28 and TRBJ1-1, with D unresolved. The CDR3 is 13 residues long. Trimming pared 5 bases from V and 5 bases from J, leaving 12 bases between. The germline V gene has CDR1 MDHEN and CDR2 SYDVKM. DNA of the CDR3: TGTGCCAGCAGTGCACCTCCGGGGACTGAAGCTTTCTTT. Amino acid sequence: CASSAPPGTEAFF.

J is TRBJ1-2 and V is TRBV29-1; 9 nucleotides agree with TRBD1. The V gene end was trimmed by 2 bases and the J gene end by 2 bases; junction bases not matched to a gene: 3. The CDR3 covers 14 residues. Germline V lookup: CDR1 SQVTM, CDR2 ANQGSEA. CDR3 sequence (DNA): TGCAGCGTTGAAATGGGGACAGGGAACTATGGCTACACCTTC. Its translation: CSVEMGTGNYGYTF. Looking up the rest from reference TRBV29-1 and TRBJ1-2 gives the full variable domain: SAVISQKPSRDICQRGTSLTIQCQVDSQVTMMFWYRQQPGQSLTLIATANQGSEATYESGFVIDKFPISRPNLTFSTLTVSNMSPEDSSIYLCSVEMGTGNYGYTFGSGTRLTVV.

The chain recombines TRBV6-6 with TRBJ1-1; D is ambiguous. The CDR3 totals 14 residues. The V and J ends lost 7 bases and 1 base respectively, with 13 bases between them. CDR1 and CDR2 (germline): MNHNY, SVGAGI (reference sequence). CDR3 in amino acids: CASTSQSRNTEAFF. Here the CDR3 DNA reads TGTGCCAGCACCAGTCAGTCCCGGAACACTGAAGCTTTCTTT.

This clone was observed many times. The V call is TRBV18, the J call TRBJ1-1; D is perhaps TRBD1 (5 bases). From germline, CDR1 is KGHSH and CDR2 LQKENI. V was clipped by 0 bases and J by 1 base, with 6 bases between them. The length of the CDR3 is 14 residues. CDR3: CASSPPGRNTEAFF. CDR3 nucleotides: TGTGCCAGCTCACCACCGGGGCGGAACACTGAAGCTTTCTTT.

V gene TRBV20-1 combines with J gene TRBJ2-1; D uncertain. Germline V gene sequence: CDR1 DFQATT, CDR2 SNEGSKA (reference sequence). V dropped 3 bases and J dropped 8 bases, with 2 bases sitting between them. The CDR3 is made up of 9 amino acids. This CDR3 is CSASYEQFF. The CDR3 bases are TGCAGTGCTAGCTATGAGCAGTTCTTC.

The chain combines TRBV21-1 with TRBJ1-1; the table's D gene call, TRBD1, was not cross checked with the DNA. TRBV21-1 is a pseudogene locus. The length of the CDR3 is 16 residues. DNA of the CDR3: TGTGCCAGCAGCAAAGGAGGACAGGGGAAAGGGACTGAAGCTTTCTTT. Protein sequence: CASSKGGQGKGTEAFF.

The chain combines TRBV6-1 with TRBJ2-7; D is perhaps TRBD2 (5 bases). The CDR3 has 18 residues. CDR1 and CDR2 from the germline V gene are MNHNS and SASEGT. V lost 1 base, J lost 1 base, and 20 bases lay in between. The CDR3 reads CASSEGMGLGRLSYEQYF. Written as DNA, the CDR3 is TGTGCCAGCAGTGAAGGGATGGGATTGGGCAGACTATCCTACGAGCAGTACTTC.

Only a few counts were recorded for this clone. The chain links TRBV5-1 to TRBJ2-1; possible D gene TRBD1, 6 bases. V was trimmed by 0 bases and J by 4 bases, leaving 14 bases between them. The CDR3 runs to 16 residues. The germline CDR1 and CDR2 sequences are SGHRS and YFSETQ. The CDR3 DNA reads TGCGCCAGCAGCTTGGGGCAGGGGACGGGGTACAATGAGCAGTTCTTC. This translates into CASSLGQGTGYNEQFF.